The 20 T cell receptor beta chains below were found in one sample sequenced in a study of OX40 agonist ivuxolimab in advanced cancers. Libraries were prepared by immunoSEQ multiplex PCR; TCRdb keeps only in-frame clonotypes and omits some of them. This sample has 50,000 to 65,000 clones; under 95% occur once, and the top ten carry over 7.5%. This specimen was CD4+ or CD8+ T cells sorted from blood, taken in a trial of the OX40 agonist ivuxolimab. The receptors originated from an adult with an advanced solid tumor such as melanoma, head and neck, liver or kidney cancer.

By sample fraction, this clone is medium-sized. V and J are TRBV9 and TRBJ1-2, with 11 bases identical to TRBD1. Trimming removed 4 bases from V and 2 bases from J; junction bases left unmatched: 10. Germline-derived CDR1 and CDR2 are SGDLS and YYNGEE. The CDR3 length is 17 residues. CDR3 protein: CASSRGQGARANYGYTF. For the CDR3, the DNA is TGTGCCAGCAGCCGCGGACAGGGGGCGCGGGCCAACTATGGCTACACCTTC.

Regarding this clone: In the same sample, other DNA sequences code for this CDR3. The rearrangement joins TRBV27 to TRBJ2-1, with D uncertain. CDR3 length: 11 amino acids. Germline V gene data show CDR1 as MNHEY and CDR2 as SMNVEV (reference sequence). Trimming removed 5 bases from V and 2 bases from J, with 1 base in between. The CDR3 loop is CASSTYNEQFF. In DNA, the CDR3 is TGTGCCAGCAGTACCTACAATGAGCAGTTCTTC.

In nucleotides, the CDR3 is TGTGCCATCAGTGAGTGGGGGACAGGGGAGGCCTACGAGCAGTACTTC. This codes for CAISEWGTGEAYEQYF. This chain links TRBV10-3 with TRBJ2-7; 10 bases map to TRBD1. Germline trimming cut 1 base from V and 2 bases from J; bases unmatched to any gene: 5. The CDR3 is 16 amino acids. Germline V gene lookup returns CDR1 ENHRY and CDR2 SYGVKD.

This clone has only one observation. The V gene is TRBV6-1, the J gene TRBJ2-7; D unresolved. CDR1 is MNHNS, CDR2 SASEGT, per germline. V shed 3 bases and J shed 3 bases, with 15 bases lying between them. The CDR3 covers 15 residues. The DNA of the CDR3 is TGTGCCAGCAGTGACCTGGGTTCGGGTCTCTACGAGCAGTACTTC. It specifies CASSDLGSGLYEQYF.

This chain joins TRBV7-9 and TRBJ2-3, with 7 bases identical to TRBD2. Germline CDR1 reads SEHNR; CDR2 reads FQNEAQ (reference sequence). V lost 2 bases and J lost 3; bases outside the gene matches: 11. This CDR3 region has 17 residues. The CDR3: CASSLWGGTHSTDTQYF. CDR3 nucleotide sequence: TGTGCCAGCAGCTTATGGGGGGGGACCCACTCGACAGATACGCAGTATTTT.

This clone was observed once. The chain joins TRBV19 to TRBJ2-2, with D unclear. V was cut by 7 bases and J by 6 bases, with 15 bases left in between. There are 14 residues in the CDR3. The germline V gene encodes CDR1 LNHDA and CDR2 SQIVND (reference sequence). The CDR3 region has the DNA TGTGCCAGTAACCTAGTCGTTGGGCCCGGGGAGCTGTTTTTT. Its protein product is CASNLVVGPGELFF.

This chain connects TRBV19 to TRBJ2-7, with D possibly being TRBD1 or TRBD2 (5 bases each). The CDR3 extends over 15 amino acids. CDR1 LNHDA and CDR2 SQIVND come from the germline V gene (reference sequence). The ends were cut back, 3 bases at V and 2 bases at J, with 14 bases in the middle. CDR3 in DNA: TGTGCCAGTAGTATCTCGGGGCAGGGTACCTACGAGCAGTACTTC. Its translation is CASSISGQGTYEQYF.

The chain uses TRBV5-1 and TRBJ1-6; D possibly corresponds to TRBD1 (6 bases). V was pared by 3 bases and J by 7 bases, with 20 bases between. The CDR3 length is 17 residues. Per germline, CDR1 SGHRS and CDR2 YFSETQ. CDR3 residues: CASSWTEQTLLNSPLHF. The CDR3 coding sequence is TGCGCCAGCAGCTGGACAGAACAAACCCTTCTGAATTCACCCCTCCACTTT.

The gene calls are TRBV5-6 and TRBJ2-1; 8 nucleotides agree with TRBD1. The length of the CDR3 is 14 residues. After removal of 3 bases from V and 7 bases from J, the junction contained 6 bases not matched to a gene. Germline assignment: CDR1 SGHDT and CDR2 YYEEEE. The CDR3 sequence: CASSSGQGKNEQFF. Here the CDR3 DNA reads TGTGCCAGCAGCTCCGGACAGGGTAAGAATGAGCAGTTCTTC.

The chain recombines TRBV27 with TRBJ2-7, with a weak D call TRBD1 (6 bases). CDR3 size: 15 residues. Trimming removed 0 bases at V and 6 bases at J, with 15 bases between. Germline CDR1 MNHEY, CDR2 SMNVEV (reference sequence). The CDR3: CASSLSLTGAAEQYF. The CDR3 DNA sequence: TGTGCCAGCAGTTTATCTTTGACAGGCGCAGCCGAGCAGTACTTC.

This chain joins TRBV7-9 and TRBJ1-2, with 10 bases fitting TRBD1. The trim removed 3 bases at V and 7 bases at J, leaving 5 bases unmatched. CDR3 size: 14 residues. In germline, CDR1 is SEHNR, CDR2 FQNEAQ (reference sequence). The chain's CDR3 is CASSFQDRGFGYTF. CDR3 nucleotides: TGTGCCAGCAGCTTCCAGGACAGGGGGTTTGGCTACACCTTC. Drawing the rest from reference TRBV7-9 and TRBJ1-2, the complete variable domain is DTGVSQNPRHKITKRGQNVTFRCDPISEHNRLYWYRQTLGQGPEFLTYFQNEAQLEKSRLLSDRFSAERPKGSFSTLEIQRTEQGDSAMYLCASSFQDRGFGYTFGSGTRLTVV.

The chain carries TRBV7-8 and TRBJ2-1, with a tentative D call TRBD2 (5 bases). The CDR3 is 17 residues long. Germline V gene sequence: CDR1 SGHVS, CDR2 FQNEAQ. V was pared by 5 bases and J by 0 bases, with 17 bases between. CDR3: CASSRYERTSSYNEQFF. The CDR3 DNA follows: TGTGCCAGCAGCAGATATGAGCGGACCAGCTCCTACAATGAGCAGTTCTTC.

The genes are TRBV7-8 and TRBJ1-2; a possible D gene is TRBD1 (6 bases). Looked up from germline, CDR1 is SGHVS and CDR2 is FQNEAQ. This CDR3 spans 16 amino acids. V lost 0 bases, J lost 8 bases, and 19 bases lay in between. The CDR3 reads CASSLAPGGGRWGYTF. In DNA form, the CDR3 reads TGTGCCAGCAGCTTAGCCCCGGGGGGGGGCCGTTGGGGCTACACCTTC.

The rearrangement uses TRBV4-3 and TRBJ2-3, with 10 bases lining up with TRBD2. This CDR3 has 16 residues. Per germline, CDR1 LGHNA and CDR2 YSLEER. V was pared by 3 bases and J by 0 bases, with 3 bases of the junction left unmatched. The CDR3 reads CASSQSTSGSTDTQYF. For the CDR3, the DNA is TGCGCCAGCAGCCAGTCGACTAGCGGGAGCACAGATACGCAGTATTTT.

This chain links TRBV28 with TRBJ2-3, with TRBD1 identical over 7 bases. The germline gives CDR1 MDHEN, CDR2 SYDVKM. Unmatched junction bases numbered 4, after V lost 5 bases and J lost 5 bases. The CDR3 is made up of 13 amino acids. The DNA of the CDR3 is TGTGCCAGCAGTACGACAGGGCGAGATACGCAGTATTTT. It encodes CASSTTGRDTQYF. Using reference TRBV28 and TRBJ2-3 for the parts outside the CDR3, the full variable domain is DVKVTQSSRYLVKRTGEKVFLECVQDMDHENMFWYRQDPGLGLRLIYFSYDVKMKEKGDIPEGYSVSREKKERFSLILESASTNQTSMYLCASSTTGRDTQYFGPGTRLTVL.

The rearrangement links TRBV5-1 to TRBJ1-2; D not certain. Germline V gene lookup returns CDR1 SGHRS and CDR2 YFSETQ. The CDR3 runs 15 residues. V was shortened by 1 base and J by 1 base, with 11 bases between the two germline ends. The CDR3 nucleotides read TGCGCCAGCAGCTTGTTGGGAGCTCGTAACTATGGCTACACCTTC. This encodes CASSLLGARNYGYTF.

This clone was observed once. CDR3 protein: CASSLTGEQGANVLTF. CDR3 coding DNA: TGTGCCAGCAGCTTGACAGGGGAGCAAGGGGCCAACGTCCTGACTTTC. The gene calls are TRBV2 and TRBJ2-6, with 8 bases aligning to TRBD1. CDR3 length equals 16 residues. The germline CDR1 and CDR2 sequences are SNHLY and FYNNEI. J gave up 4 bases and V 6 bases, and 8 bases lay outside the gene matches. Using reference TRBV2 and TRBJ2-6 for the parts outside the CDR3, the full variable domain is EPEVTQTPSHQVTQMGQEVILRCVPISNHLYFYWYRQILGQKVEFLVSFYNNEISEKSEIFDDQFSVERPDGSNFTLKIRSTKLEDSAMYFCASSLTGEQGANVLTFGAGSRLTVL.

In this sample, this clone turned up a few times. The chain employs TRBV27 and TRBJ1-1; D may be TRBD1 (6 bases). CDR1 is MNHEY, CDR2 SMNVEV, per germline (reference sequence). V shed 5 bases and J shed 1 base, with 11 bases lying between them. The CDR3 runs to 14 residues. CDR3 sequence reads: CASSPDRKNTEAFF. The CDR3 nucleotides are TGTGCCAGCAGTCCCGACAGGAAGAACACTGAAGCTTTCTTT.

This clone has only a few counts. V usage is TRBV30 and J usage is TRBJ1-1; D is perhaps TRBD1 (5 bases). The CDR3 runs 11 residues. Deletions cut 3 bases from V and 5 bases from J, with 7 bases between. Looked up from germline, CDR1 is GTSNPN and CDR2 is SVGIG (reference sequence). The CDR3 here is CAWSQGTEAFF. The CDR3 bases are TGTGCCTGGAGCCAGGGAACTGAAGCTTTCTTT.

J is TRBJ1-5 and V is TRBV28, with a tentative D call TRBD1 (6 bases). The CDR3 runs to 14 residues. Trimming stripped 3 bases from V and 7 bases from J, with 13 bases between. In germline, CDR1 is MDHEN, CDR2 SYDVKM. The CDR3 DNA is TGTGCCAGCAGTTTCCTGACAGGCCCGCAGCCCCAGCATTTT. This gives the protein CASSFLTGPQPQHF.